This T cell receptor (beta chain) comes out of a study of T-cell memory formation after mild COVID-19. TCRdb reprocessed the 5' RACE reads via MiXCR and lists one record per CDR3 protein. The sample has 300,000 to 350,000 distinct CDR3 sequences, less than 20% seen once. This clonotype was seen once. The CDR3 runs 14 residues. CDR1 MNHEY and CDR2 SVGAGI come from the germline V gene. The V end lost 5 bases, the J end lost 5 bases, and 16 bases lay between the germline ends. The specimen sequenced was PBMCs or a T cell subset sorted from them (not recorded which). The TCR originated in a man aged 18 to 35 who had mild COVID-19 (a few samples of this study predate the infection). Cell type and time point are not known. J is TRBJ2-7 and V is TRBV6-5; D may be TRBD1 (6 bases). CDR3 residues: CASSLQTGRDEQYF. In DNA, the CDR3 is TGTGCCAGCAGTCTACAGACAGGAAGGGACGAGCAGTACTTC.